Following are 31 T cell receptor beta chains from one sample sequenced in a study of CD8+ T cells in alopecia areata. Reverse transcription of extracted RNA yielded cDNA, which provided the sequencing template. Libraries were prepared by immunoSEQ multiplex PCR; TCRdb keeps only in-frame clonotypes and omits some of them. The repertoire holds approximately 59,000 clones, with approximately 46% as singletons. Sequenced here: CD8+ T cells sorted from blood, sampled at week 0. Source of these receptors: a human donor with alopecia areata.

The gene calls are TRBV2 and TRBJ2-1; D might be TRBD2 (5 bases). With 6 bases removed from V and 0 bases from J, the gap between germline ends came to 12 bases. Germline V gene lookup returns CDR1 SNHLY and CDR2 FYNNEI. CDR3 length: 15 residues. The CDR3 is CASSSGRASYNEQFF. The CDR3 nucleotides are TGTGCCAGCAGCAGCGGACGGGCCTCCTACAATGAGCAGTTCTTC. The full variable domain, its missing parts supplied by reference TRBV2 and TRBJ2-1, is EPEVTQTPSHQVTQMGQEVILRCVPISNHLYFYWYRQILGQKVEFLVSFYNNEISEKSEIFDDQFSVERPDGSNFTLKIRSTKLEDSAMYFCASSSGRASYNEQFFGPGTRLTVL.

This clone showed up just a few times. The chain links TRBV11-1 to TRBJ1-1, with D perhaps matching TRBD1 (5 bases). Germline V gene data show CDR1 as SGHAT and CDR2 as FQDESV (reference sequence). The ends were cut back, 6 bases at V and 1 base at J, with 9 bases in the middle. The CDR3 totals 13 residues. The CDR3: CASRKTGNTEAFF. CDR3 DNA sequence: TGTGCCAGCAGGAAAACAGGGAACACTGAAGCTTTCTTT. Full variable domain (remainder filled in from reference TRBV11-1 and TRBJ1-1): EAEVAQSPRYKITEKSQAVAFWCDPISGHATLYWYRQILGQGPELLVQFQDESVVDDSQLPKDRFSAERLKGVDSTLKIQPAELGDSAMYLCASRKTGNTEAFFGQGTRLTVV.

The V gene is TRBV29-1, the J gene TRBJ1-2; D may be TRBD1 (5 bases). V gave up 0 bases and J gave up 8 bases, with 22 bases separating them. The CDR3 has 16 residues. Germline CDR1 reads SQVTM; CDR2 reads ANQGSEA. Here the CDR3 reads CSVEERAGYDGAGYTF. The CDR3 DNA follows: TGCAGCGTTGAAGAGAGGGCAGGGTATGATGGGGCCGGCTACACCTTC.

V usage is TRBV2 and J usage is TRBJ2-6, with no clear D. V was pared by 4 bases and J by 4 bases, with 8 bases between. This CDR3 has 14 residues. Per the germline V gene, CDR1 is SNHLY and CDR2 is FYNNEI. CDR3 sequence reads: CASSALEGANVLTF. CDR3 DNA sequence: TGTGCCAGCAGTGCCCTGGAAGGGGCCAACGTCCTGACTTTC. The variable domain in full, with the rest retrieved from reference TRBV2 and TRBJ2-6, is EPEVTQTPSHQVTQMGQEVILRCVPISNHLYFYWYRQILGQKVEFLVSFYNNEISEKSEIFDDQFSVERPDGSNFTLKIRSTKLEDSAMYFCASSALEGANVLTFGAGSRLTVL.

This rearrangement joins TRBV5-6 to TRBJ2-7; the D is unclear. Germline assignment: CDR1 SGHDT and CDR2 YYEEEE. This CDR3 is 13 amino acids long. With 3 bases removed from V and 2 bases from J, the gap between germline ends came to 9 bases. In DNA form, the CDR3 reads TGTGCCAGCAGCTATGAGAATCCCTACGAGCAGTACTTC. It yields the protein CASSYENPYEQYF.

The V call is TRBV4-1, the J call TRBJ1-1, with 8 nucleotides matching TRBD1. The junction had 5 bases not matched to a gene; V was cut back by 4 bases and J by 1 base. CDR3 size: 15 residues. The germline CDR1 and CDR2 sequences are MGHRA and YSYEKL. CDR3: CASSRKGQGNTEAFF. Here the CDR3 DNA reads TGCGCCAGCAGCCGGAAAGGACAGGGGAACACTGAAGCTTTCTTT.

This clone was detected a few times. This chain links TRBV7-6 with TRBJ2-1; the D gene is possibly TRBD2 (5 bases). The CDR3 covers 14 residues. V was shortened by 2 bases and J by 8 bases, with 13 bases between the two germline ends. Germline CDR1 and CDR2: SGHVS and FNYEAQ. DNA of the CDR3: TGTGCCAGCAGCTTATACCCTAGCCCACATGAGCAGTTCTTC. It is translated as CASSLYPSPHEQFF.

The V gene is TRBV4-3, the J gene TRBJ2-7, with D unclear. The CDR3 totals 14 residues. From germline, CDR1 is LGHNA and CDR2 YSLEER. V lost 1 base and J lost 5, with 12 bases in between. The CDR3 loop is CASSQGSGLDEQYF. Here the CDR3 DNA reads TGCGCCAGCAGCCAAGGGTCGGGTTTGGACGAGCAGTACTTC.

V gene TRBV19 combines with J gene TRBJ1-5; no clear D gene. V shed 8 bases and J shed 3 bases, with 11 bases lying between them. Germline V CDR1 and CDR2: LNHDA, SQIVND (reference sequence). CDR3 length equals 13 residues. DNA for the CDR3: TGTGCCAGTTGCGGACCGTACAATCAGCCCCAGCATTTT. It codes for CASCGPYNQPQHF. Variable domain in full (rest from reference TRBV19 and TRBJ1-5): DGGITQSPKYLFRKEGQNVTLSCEQNLNHDAMYWYRQDPGQGLRLIYYSQIVNDFQKGDIAEGYSVSREKKESFPLTVTSAQKNPTAFYLCASCGPYNQPQHFGDGTRLSIL.

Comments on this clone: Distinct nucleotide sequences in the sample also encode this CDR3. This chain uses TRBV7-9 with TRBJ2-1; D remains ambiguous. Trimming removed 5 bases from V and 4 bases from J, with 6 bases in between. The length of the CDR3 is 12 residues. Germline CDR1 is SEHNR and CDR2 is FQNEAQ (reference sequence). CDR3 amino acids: CASSLGYNEQFF. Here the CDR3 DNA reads TGTGCCAGCAGCCTCGGGTACAATGAGCAGTTCTTC. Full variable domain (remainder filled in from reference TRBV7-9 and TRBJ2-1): DTGVSQNPRHKITKRGQNVTFRCDPISEHNRLYWYRQTLGQGPEFLTYFQNEAQLEKSRLLSDRFSAERPKGSFSTLEIQRTEQGDSAMYLCASSLGYNEQFFGPGTRLTVL.

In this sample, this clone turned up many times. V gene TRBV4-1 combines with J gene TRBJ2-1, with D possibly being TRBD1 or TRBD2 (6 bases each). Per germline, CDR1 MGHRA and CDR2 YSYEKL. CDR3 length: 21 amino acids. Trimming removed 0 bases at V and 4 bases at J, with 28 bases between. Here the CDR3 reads CASSQDGSDSFVGRWYNEQFF. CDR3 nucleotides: TGCGCCAGCAGCCAAGACGGATCGGACAGCTTTGTCGGGAGATGGTACAATGAGCAGTTCTTC.

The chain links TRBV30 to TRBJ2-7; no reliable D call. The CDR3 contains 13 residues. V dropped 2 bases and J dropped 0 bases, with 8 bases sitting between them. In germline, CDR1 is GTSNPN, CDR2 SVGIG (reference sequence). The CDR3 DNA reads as TGTGCCTGGAGTACACAGAACTCCTACGAGCAGTACTTC. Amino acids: CAWSTQNSYEQYF.

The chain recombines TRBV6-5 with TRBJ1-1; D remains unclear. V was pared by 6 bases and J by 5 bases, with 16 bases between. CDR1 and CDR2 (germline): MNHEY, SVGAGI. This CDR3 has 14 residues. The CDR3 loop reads CASRGRDKGTEAFF. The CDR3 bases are TGTGCCAGCAGGGGTAGGGATAAAGGGACTGAAGCTTTCTTT.

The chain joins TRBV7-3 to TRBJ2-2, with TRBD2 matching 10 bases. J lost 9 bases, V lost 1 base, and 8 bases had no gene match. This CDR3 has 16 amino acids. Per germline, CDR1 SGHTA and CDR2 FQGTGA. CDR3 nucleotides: TGTGCCAGCAGCTTAAGTGCAGCGGGAGGGCCCCGGGAGCTGTTTTTT. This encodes CASSLSAAGGPRELFF.

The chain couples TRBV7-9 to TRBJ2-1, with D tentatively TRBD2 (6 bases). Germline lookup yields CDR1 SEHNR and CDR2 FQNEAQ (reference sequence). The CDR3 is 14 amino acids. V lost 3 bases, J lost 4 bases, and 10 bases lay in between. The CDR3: CASSFGGVYNEQFF. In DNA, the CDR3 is TGTGCCAGCAGCTTCGGGGGAGTGTACAATGAGCAGTTCTTC.

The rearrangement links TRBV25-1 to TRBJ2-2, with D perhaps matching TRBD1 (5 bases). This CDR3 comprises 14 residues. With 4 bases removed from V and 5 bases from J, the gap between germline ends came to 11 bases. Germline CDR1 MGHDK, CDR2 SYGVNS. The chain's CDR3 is CASSGGRITGELFF. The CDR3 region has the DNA TGTGCCAGCAGTGGGGGCCGAATTACCGGGGAGCTGTTTTTT.

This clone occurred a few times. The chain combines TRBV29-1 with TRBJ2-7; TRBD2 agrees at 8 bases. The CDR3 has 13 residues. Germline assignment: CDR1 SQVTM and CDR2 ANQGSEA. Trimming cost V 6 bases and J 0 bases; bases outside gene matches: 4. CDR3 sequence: CSVLGGVSYEQYF. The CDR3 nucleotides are TGCAGCGTACTCGGGGGGGTCTCCTACGAGCAGTACTTC.

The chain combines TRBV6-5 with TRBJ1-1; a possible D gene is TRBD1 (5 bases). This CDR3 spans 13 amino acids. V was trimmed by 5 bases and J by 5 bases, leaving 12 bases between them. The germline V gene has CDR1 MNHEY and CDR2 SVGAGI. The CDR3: CASSGGRVTEAFF. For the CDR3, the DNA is TGTGCCAGCAGTGGCGGCAGGGTAACTGAAGCTTTCTTT.

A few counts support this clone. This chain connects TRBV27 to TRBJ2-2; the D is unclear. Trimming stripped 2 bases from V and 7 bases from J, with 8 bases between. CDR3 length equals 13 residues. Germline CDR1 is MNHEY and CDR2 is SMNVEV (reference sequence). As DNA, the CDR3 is TGTGCCAGCAGTTTACCGGGCCTCGGGGAGCTGTTTTTT. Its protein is CASSLPGLGELFF.

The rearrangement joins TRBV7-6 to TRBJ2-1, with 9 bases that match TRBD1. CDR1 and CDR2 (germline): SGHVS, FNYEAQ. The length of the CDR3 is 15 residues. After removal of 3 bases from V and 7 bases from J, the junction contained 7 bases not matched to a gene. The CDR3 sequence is CASSFGTGKGNEQFF. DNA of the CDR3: TGTGCCAGCAGCTTCGGGACAGGGAAAGGAAATGAGCAGTTCTTC. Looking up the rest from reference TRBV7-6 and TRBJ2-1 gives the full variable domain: GAGVSQSPRYKVTKRGQDVALRCDPISGHVSLYWYRQALGQGPEFLTYFNYEAQQDKSGLPNDRFSAERPEGSISTLTIQRTEQRDSAMYRCASSFGTGKGNEQFFGPGTRLTVL.

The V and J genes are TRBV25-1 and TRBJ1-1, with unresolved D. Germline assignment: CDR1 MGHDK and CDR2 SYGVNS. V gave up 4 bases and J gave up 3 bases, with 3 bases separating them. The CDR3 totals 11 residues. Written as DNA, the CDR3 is TGTGCCAGCAGTGTGTACACTGAAGCTTTCTTT. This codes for CASSVYTEAFF.

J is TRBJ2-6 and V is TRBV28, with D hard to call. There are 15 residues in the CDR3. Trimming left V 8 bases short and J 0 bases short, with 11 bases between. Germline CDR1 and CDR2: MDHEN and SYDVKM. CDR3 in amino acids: CASVNPFSGANVLTF. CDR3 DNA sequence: TGTGCCAGCGTTAATCCCTTCTCTGGGGCCAACGTCCTGACTTTC.

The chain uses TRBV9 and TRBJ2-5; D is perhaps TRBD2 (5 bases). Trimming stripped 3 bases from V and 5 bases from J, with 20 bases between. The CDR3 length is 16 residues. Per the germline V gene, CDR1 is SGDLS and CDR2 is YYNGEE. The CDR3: CASSAPPDGIQETQYF. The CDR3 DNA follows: TGTGCCAGCAGCGCACCTCCCGACGGGATCCAGGAGACCCAGTACTTC.

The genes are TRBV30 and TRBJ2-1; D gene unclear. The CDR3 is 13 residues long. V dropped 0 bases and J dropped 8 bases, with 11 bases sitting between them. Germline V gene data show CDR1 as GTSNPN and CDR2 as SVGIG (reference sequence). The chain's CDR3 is CAWSVLEYHEQFF. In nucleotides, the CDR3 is TGTGCCTGGAGTGTATTGGAGTACCATGAGCAGTTCTTC.

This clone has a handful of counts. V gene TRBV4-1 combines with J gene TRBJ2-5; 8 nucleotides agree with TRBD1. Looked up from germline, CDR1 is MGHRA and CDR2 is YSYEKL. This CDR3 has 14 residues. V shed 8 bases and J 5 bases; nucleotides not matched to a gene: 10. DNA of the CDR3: TGCGCCAGCGGGGACAGGTTGTTCGGTGAGACCCAGTACTTC. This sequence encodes CASGDRLFGETQYF.

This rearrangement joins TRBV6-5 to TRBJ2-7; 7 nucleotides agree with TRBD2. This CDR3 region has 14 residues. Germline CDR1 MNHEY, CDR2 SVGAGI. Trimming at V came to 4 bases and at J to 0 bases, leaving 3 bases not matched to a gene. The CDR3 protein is CASSWGEGSYEQYF. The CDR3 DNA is TGTGCCAGCAGTTGGGGGGAGGGCTCCTACGAGCAGTACTTC.

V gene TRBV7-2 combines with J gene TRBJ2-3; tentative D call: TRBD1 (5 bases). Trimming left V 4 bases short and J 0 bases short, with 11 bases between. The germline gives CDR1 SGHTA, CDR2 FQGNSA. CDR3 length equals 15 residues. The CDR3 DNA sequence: TGTGCCAGCAGCTCTCCGGACACTAGCACAGATACGCAGTATTTT. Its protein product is CASSSPDTSTDTQYF.

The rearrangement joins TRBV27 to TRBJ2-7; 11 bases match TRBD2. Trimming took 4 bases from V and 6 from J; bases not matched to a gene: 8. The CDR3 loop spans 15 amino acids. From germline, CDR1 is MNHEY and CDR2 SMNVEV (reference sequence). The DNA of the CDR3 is TGTGCCAGCAGTTCCTTAGCGGGAGGGCCGTTCGAGCAGTACTTC. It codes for CASSSLAGGPFEQYF.

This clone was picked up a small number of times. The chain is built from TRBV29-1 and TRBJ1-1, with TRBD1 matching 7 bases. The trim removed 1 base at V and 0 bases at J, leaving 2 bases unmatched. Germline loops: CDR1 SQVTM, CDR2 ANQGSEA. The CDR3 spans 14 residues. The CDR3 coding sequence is TGCAGCGTTGAAGGGACAGGAGTGAACACTGAAGCTTTCTTT. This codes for CSVEGTGVNTEAFF.

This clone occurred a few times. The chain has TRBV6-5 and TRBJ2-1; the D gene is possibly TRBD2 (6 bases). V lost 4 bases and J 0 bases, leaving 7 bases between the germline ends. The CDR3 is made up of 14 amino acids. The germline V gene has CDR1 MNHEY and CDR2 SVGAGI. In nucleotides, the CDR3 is TGTGCCAGCAGTTCCGGGAGCTCCTACAATGAGCAGTTCTTC. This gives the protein CASSSGSSYNEQFF.

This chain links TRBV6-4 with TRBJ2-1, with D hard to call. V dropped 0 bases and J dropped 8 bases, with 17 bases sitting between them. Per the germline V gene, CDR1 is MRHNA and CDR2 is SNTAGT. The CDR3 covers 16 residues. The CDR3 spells CASSDSGFAPMDEQFF. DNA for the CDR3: TGTGCCAGCAGTGACTCGGGGTTTGCGCCCATGGATGAGCAGTTCTTC.